This TCR beta chain stems from a study of blood T cell repertoires in COVID-19. Repertoires were generated with immunoSEQ multiplex PCR, while TCRdb's copy carries only in-frame clones and drops some. The profile shows 53,000 or so clones, about 76% of them singletons. This CDR3 has 14 residues. V was shortened by 8 bases and J by 2 bases, with 15 bases between the two germline ends. The germline gives CDR1 SEHNR, CDR2 FQNEAQ (reference sequence). The genes are TRBV7-9 and TRBJ1-2, with D uncertain. Sequenced sample: peripheral blood. This receptor was obtained from a man in his 70s with active or convalescent COVID-19. The CDR3 nucleotides read TGTGCCAGCCCGAGAGGATACCCGAACTATGGCTACACCTTC. It is translated as CASPRGYPNYGYTF.